The 25 T cell receptor beta chains given below trace back to one sample, sequenced in a study of blood T cell repertoires in COVID-19. Data came from immunoSEQ multiplex PCR; TCRdb stores just in-frame clones and leaves some out. The sample lists around 250,000 clones, roughly 84% occurring once. The sample consisted of peripheral blood. The source is a woman between 18 and 30 years old with acute or convalescent COVID-19.

V and J are TRBV7-8 and TRBJ1-5; a weak D match, TRBD1 (6 bases). Germline lookup yields CDR1 SGHVS and CDR2 FQNEAQ. CDR3 length equals 13 residues. V lost 5 bases and J lost 4, with 9 bases in between. The DNA of the CDR3 is TGTGCCAGCAGCCGGACAGTTAATCAGCCCCAGCATTTT. It yields the protein CASSRTVNQPQHF.

This rearrangement joins TRBV6-5 to TRBJ2-3, with TRBD1 as a possible D gene (6 bases). This CDR3 spans 13 amino acids. V lost 6 bases and J 6 bases, leaving 13 bases between the germline ends. Per the germline V gene, CDR1 is MNHEY and CDR2 is SVGAGI. The chain's CDR3 is CASSSGDTDTQYF. CDR3 sequence (DNA): TGTGCCAGCAGCTCAGGGGACACGGATACGCAGTATTTT.

The chain employs TRBV7-8 and TRBJ2-5, with 7 nucleotides matching TRBD2. The CDR3 runs to 14 residues. V shed 7 bases, J shed 5 bases, and the junction held 10 bases outside the gene matches. CDR1 is SGHVS, CDR2 FQNEAQ, per germline. For the CDR3, the DNA is TGTGCCAGCACTAAATTCGGGGGGTTCGAGACCCAGTACTTC. Protein: CASTKFGGFETQYF.

The rearrangement uses TRBV9 and TRBJ2-5, with 7 bases fitting TRBD2. The CDR3 runs to 14 residues. Germline V gives CDR1 SGDLS, CDR2 YYNGEE. Trimming cost V 6 bases and J 4 bases; bases outside gene matches: 9. The CDR3 DNA follows: TGTGCCAGCACCCATGGGGGGGATGGAGAGACCCAGTACTTC. The encoded protein is CASTHGGDGETQYF.

This chain joins TRBV7-9 and TRBJ2-5; 14 bases are a match to TRBD2. Trimming cost V 4 bases and J 4 bases; bases outside gene matches: 14. The V gene's germline CDR1 is SEHNR and CDR2 FQNEAQ (reference sequence). CDR3 length: 19 residues. The CDR3 DNA reads as TGTGCCAGCAGCTCGAGTTGGCGACTAGCGGGAGGGAGGTTAGAGACCCAGTACTTC. This codes for CASSSSWRLAGGRLETQYF.

The gene calls are TRBV4-1 and TRBJ1-1; TRBD1 aligns across 8 bases. Germline loops: CDR1 MGHRA, CDR2 YSYEKL. This CDR3 is built from 17 residues. Trimming cost V 4 bases and J 4 bases; bases outside gene matches: 14. CDR3 amino acids: CASSPSIANTGGTEAFF. The CDR3 DNA reads as TGCGCCAGCAGCCCGTCAATAGCTAACACAGGGGGCACTGAAGCTTTCTTT.

This clone was seen a few times. The V gene is TRBV14, the J gene TRBJ2-3, with TRBD1 matching over 11 bases. The V gene end was trimmed by 4 bases and the J gene end by 6 bases; junction bases not matched to a gene: 9. The CDR3 is 16 amino acids. The germline V gene encodes CDR1 SGHDN and CDR2 FVKESK. Written as DNA, the CDR3 is TGTGCCAGCAGCCGTATAACCGGGACAGGGGGGGATACGCAGTATTTT. The encoded protein is CASSRITGTGGDTQYF.

The chain carries TRBV18 and TRBJ2-1, with D possibly TRBD1 on 6 matching bases. The CDR3 runs 15 residues. Per the germline V gene, CDR1 is KGHSH and CDR2 is LQKENI. Trimming pared 6 bases from V and 9 bases from J, leaving 21 bases between. The CDR3 protein is CASSPGVGVNGEQFF. DNA of the CDR3: TGTGCCAGCTCGCCAGGGGTCGGGGTGAACGGTGAGCAGTTCTTC.

The J gene is TRBJ2-7, the V gene TRBV19; 9 bases align to TRBD2. This CDR3 spans 16 amino acids. V lost 7 bases to trimming and J lost 6 bases; unmatched junction nucleotides: 16. Germline lookup yields CDR1 LNHDA and CDR2 SQIVND (reference sequence). This CDR3 reads CASNGGRAVGLSEQYF. Written as DNA, the CDR3 is TGTGCCAGTAATGGCGGGAGGGCAGTCGGGCTCTCCGAGCAGTACTTC.

In this sample, this clone turned up once. The V call is TRBV29-1, the J call TRBJ2-1; 8 bases map to TRBD1. Germline CDR1 reads SQVTM; CDR2 reads ANQGSEA. This CDR3 has 12 amino acids. With V trimmed by 4 bases and J by 8 bases, 4 bases remained unmatched. In nucleotides, the CDR3 is TGCAGCGTTGTTTCAGGGGGCGATGAGCAGTTCTTC. Its protein is CSVVSGGDEQFF.

V gene TRBV15 combines with J gene TRBJ1-4; no clear D gene. Germline V gene sequence: CDR1 LNHNV, CDR2 YYDKDF (reference sequence). The V end lost 0 bases, the J end lost 4 bases, and 9 bases lay between the germline ends. This CDR3 contains 15 residues. CDR3 DNA: TGTGCCACCAGCAGAGATGGTACAGATAATGAAAAACTGTTTTTT. Translating gives CATSRDGTDNEKLFF.

The J gene is TRBJ1-2, the V gene TRBV18; unclear D gene. The CDR3 sequence is 13 residues long. Germline CDR1 and CDR2: KGHSH and LQKENI. V was cut by 3 bases and J by 6 bases, with 11 bases left in between. The CDR3 nucleotides are TGTGCCAGCTCACCCTATACCCAGGATGGCTACACCTTC. Protein sequence: CASSPYTQDGYTF.

The V gene is TRBV11-3, the J gene TRBJ2-3, with TRBD2 matching over 14 bases. J lost 3 bases, V lost 5 bases, and 1 base had no gene match. Germline V gene lookup returns CDR1 SGHNT and CDR2 YENEEA. CDR3 size: 15 residues. The CDR3 region is CASSRTSGRTDTQYF. CDR3 DNA sequence: TGTGCCAGCAGCAGGACTAGCGGGAGGACAGATACGCAGTATTTT.

In DNA form, the CDR3 reads TGTGCCAGCAGCCGCCGGACAGGGGCCCTTAATCAGCCCCAGCATTTT. Translated: CASSRRTGALNQPQHF. The J gene is TRBJ1-5, the V gene TRBV7-8; 9 bases align to TRBD1. With V trimmed by 5 bases and J by 4 bases, 9 bases remained unmatched. Germline lookup yields CDR1 SGHVS and CDR2 FQNEAQ. There are 16 residues in the CDR3. Combining the CDR3 with reference TRBV7-8 and TRBJ1-5 gives the whole variable domain GAGVSQSPRYKVAKRGQDVALRCDPISGHVSLFWYQQALGQGPEFLTYFQNEAQLDKSGLPSDRFFAERPEGSVSTLKIQRTQQEDSAVYLCASSRRTGALNQPQHFGDGTRLSIL.

This rearrangement joins TRBV3-1 (or the pseudogene TRBV3-2) to TRBJ2-7, with D perhaps matching TRBD2 (6 bases). From germline, CDR1 is LGHDT and CDR2 YNNKEL (reference sequence). The CDR3 contains 16 residues. V lost 1 base to trimming and J lost 1 base, with 14 bases between them. CDR3 sequence: CASSQGGVAQSYEQYF. CDR3 nucleotide sequence: TGTGCCAGCAGCCAAGGGGGGGTCGCTCAATCCTACGAGCAGTACTTC.

This chain uses TRBV27 with TRBJ2-5; 13 bases line up with TRBD2. Germline CDR1 and CDR2: MNHEY and SMNVEV (reference sequence). V dropped 5 bases and J dropped 3; count of bases not matched to a gene: 3. The CDR3 is 15 amino acids. The CDR3 region is CASSHGLAGEETQYF. The CDR3 DNA reads TGTGCCAGCAGTCACGGACTAGCGGGAGAAGAGACCCAGTACTTC.

J is TRBJ2-1 and V is TRBV6-4; 7 bases line up with TRBD1. J gave up 10 bases and V 5 bases, and 11 bases lay outside the gene matches. The CDR3 consists of 14 residues. In germline, CDR1 is MRHNA, CDR2 SNTAGT. CDR3 nucleotides: TGTGCCAGCAGTAAAGACAGGGCGCAGGGGGAGCAGTTCTTC. It is translated as CASSKDRAQGEQFF.

This rearrangement joins TRBV5-1 to TRBJ1-1; 9 nucleotides match TRBD1. Germline values: CDR1 SGHRS, CDR2 YFSETQ. The CDR3 is 14 amino acids. The J segment lost 1 base and the V segment lost 3 bases, leaving 1 base of the junction unmatched. CDR3 nucleotide sequence: TGCGCCAGCAGCTGGACAGGGGCGAACACTGAAGCTTTCTTT. It is translated as CASSWTGANTEAFF.

The V and J genes are TRBV10-3 and TRBJ2-7; a possible D gene is TRBD2 (6 bases). The V end was cut by 4 bases, the J end by 6 bases, with 16 bases between. Germline V gene sequence: CDR1 ENHRY, CDR2 SYGVKD. CDR3 length: 14 amino acids. In DNA, the CDR3 is TGTGCCATCAGTGGAGACAGCCCCGGGGGCGAGCAGTACTTC. The encoded protein is CAISGDSPGGEQYF.

V and J are TRBV6-1 and TRBJ1-6; TRBD1 matches 11 bases. V shed 1 base and J 18 bases; nucleotides not matched to a gene: 5. Germline CDR1 and CDR2: MNHNS and SASEGT. The CDR3 consists of 13 residues. CDR3 protein: CASSEGTGGRPHF. CDR3 in DNA: TGTGCCAGCAGTGAAGGGACAGGGGGCCGTCCCCACTTT.

Only a few counts were recorded for this clone. This CDR3 is CASSLLSDTEAFF. The CDR3, as DNA: TGCGCCAGCAGCCTACTATCCGACACTGAAGCTTTCTTT. This chain links TRBV5-1 with TRBJ1-1; D is ambiguous. This CDR3 comprises 13 residues. V shed 4 bases and J shed 3 bases, with 10 bases lying between them. In germline, CDR1 is SGHRS, CDR2 YFSETQ.

The chain combines TRBV9 with TRBJ1-2; D may be TRBD1 (6 bases). This CDR3 has 13 amino acids. V lost 2 bases and J 8 bases, leaving 13 bases between the germline ends. Looked up from germline, CDR1 is SGDLS and CDR2 is YYNGEE. CDR3: CASSVGRGIGYTF. For the CDR3, the DNA is TGTGCCAGCAGCGTGGGCAGGGGAATCGGCTACACCTTC.

The chain is built from TRBV2 and TRBJ2-7; 11 bases fit TRBD2. Looked up from germline, CDR1 is SNHLY and CDR2 is FYNNEI. J gave up 0 bases and V 5 bases, and 3 bases lay outside the gene matches. The CDR3 runs 15 residues. Written as DNA, the CDR3 is TGTGCCAGCAGTCCCGGGACTAGCGGCTCCTACGAGCAGTACTTC. Translating gives CASSPGTSGSYEQYF. Full variable domain (missing parts from reference TRBV2 and TRBJ2-7): EPEVTQTPSHQVTQMGQEVILRCVPISNHLYFYWYRQILGQKVEFLVSFYNNEISEKSEIFDDQFSVERPDGSNFTLKIRSTKLEDSAMYFCASSPGTSGSYEQYFGPGTRLTVT.

This chain connects TRBV6-4 to TRBJ2-7; a weak D match, TRBD2 (6 bases). This CDR3 is built from 13 residues. Germline values: CDR1 MRHNA, CDR2 SNTAGT. The V end was cut by 0 bases, the J end by 6 bases, with 9 bases between. As DNA, the CDR3 is TGTGCCAGCAGTGACTCAGCGGAGGGCGAGCAGTACTTC. Its translation: CASSDSAEGEQYF.

The CDR3: CAWSPGQGNQETQYF. In nucleotides, the CDR3 is TGTGCCTGGAGTCCCGGACAGGGGAACCAAGAGACCCAGTACTTC. The V gene is TRBV30, the J gene TRBJ2-5, with TRBD1 matching over 9 bases. The J segment lost 0 bases and the V segment lost 2 bases, leaving 4 bases of the junction unmatched. This CDR3 comprises 15 residues. Looked up from germline, CDR1 is GTSNPN and CDR2 is SVGIG (reference sequence). Full variable domain (outside the CDR3, taken from reference TRBV30 and TRBJ2-5): SQTIHQWPATLVQPVGSPLSLECTVEGTSNPNLYWYRQAAGRGLQLLFYSVGIGQISSEVPQNLSASRPQDRQFILSSKKLLLSDSGFYLCAWSPGQGNQETQYFGPGTRLLVL.